The rows below give T cell receptor beta chains drawn from one sample of a study of OX40 agonist ivuxolimab in advanced cancers. Sequenced by immunoSEQ multiplex PCR; TCRdb stores in-frame clones only, minus some. The sample contains 67,000 or so clones, 88% of which appear only once. The sample was CD4+ or CD8+ T cells sorted from blood, taken in a trial of the OX40 agonist ivuxolimab. Source of these receptors: an adult with an advanced solid tumor such as melanoma, head and neck, liver or kidney cancer. Each CDR3 is given with its conserved first and last residue. The order of the fields is CDR3 length, J gene, V gene, clone size, D gene, CDR3 DNA, CDR3 protein. A D gene is named only where the DNA matches it firmly. Clone size is shown for a subset of rows, as once, few, many or a class of expanded clone.

15,TRBJ1-4,TRBV6-5,.,.,TGTGCCAGCAGCCCACGCAGGGGATCTAATGAAAAACTGTTTTTT,CASSPRRGSNEKLFF
15,TRBJ2-1,TRBV7-3,.,TRBD2,TGTGCCAGCAGCACACTAGCGGGGGGGCCCAATGAGCAGTTCTTC,CASSTLAGGPNEQFF
14,TRBJ2-3,TRBV28,once,.,TGTGCCAGCAGTTCGGCCGGAGGAACAGATACGCAGTATTTT,CASSSAGGTDTQYF
15,TRBJ2-3,TRBV7-6,.,TRBD2,TGTGCCAGCAGCCAGACGGGGGGGGGCACAGATACGCAGTATTTT,CASSQTGGGTDTQYF
15,TRBJ2-2,TRBV5-1,.,TRBD1,TGCGCCAGCAGCGACGGGACAGGGGATGCCGGGGAGCTGTTTTTT,CASSDGTGDAGELFF
15,TRBJ1-6,TRBV28,.,TRBD1,TGTGCCAGCAGTCTCCGGGACAGGCTCATGACACCCCTCCACTTT,CASSLRDRLMTPLHF
14,TRBJ1-2,TRBV27,.,.,TGTGCCAGCAGTTTAAGTGGGGGCGGCTATGGCTACACCTTC,CASSLSGGGYGYTF
13,TRBJ1-1,TRBV7-8,.,.,TGTGCCAGCAGCTTAACCGGACGAACTGAAGCTTTCTTT,CASSLTGRTEAFF
15,TRBJ2-1,TRBV28,.,.,TGTGCCAGCAGTTCGGAGAGGCCTGGAGGGAATGAGCAGTTCTTC,CASSSERPGGNEQFF
17,TRBJ2-1,TRBV11-2,.,TRBD1,TGTGCCAGCCTCCCCTTCATCAGGACAGGGAATACGAATGAGCAGTTCTTC,CASLPFIRTGNTNEQFF
12,TRBJ2-7,TRBV15,.,.,TGTGCCACCAGCAGATTCGACAGCAGCCTATACTTC,CATSRFDSSLYF
16,TRBJ2-5,TRBV10-2,.,TRBD1,TGCGCCAGCAGTGATCTGGGACAGGGACCCCAAGAGACCCAGTACTTC,CASSDLGQGPQETQYF
15,TRBJ1-6,TRBV5-1,.,.,TGCGCCAGCAGTATTGGCGGGGGGGCAAATTCACCCCTCCACTTT,CASSIGGGANSPLHF
19,TRBJ1-1,TRBV7-2,.,.,TGTGCCAGCAGCTTAGGAGTGTACGGCCTGGTGGGGCCCGACACTGAAGCTTTCTTT,CASSLGVYGLVGPDTEAFF
12,TRBJ2-5,TRBV7-3,.,.,TGTGCCAGCAGCTCCTACCAAGAGACCCAGTACTTC,CASSSYQETQYF
18,TRBJ1-1,TRBV6-4,.,.,TGTGCCAGCAGTGACCTCTACCTCACCAGACAGGACAACACTGAAGCTTTCTTT,CASSDLYLTRQDNTEAFF
14,TRBJ2-6,TRBV29-1,.,.,TGCAGCGTTGAAAGGTTCTCTGGGGCCAACGTCCTGACTTTC,CSVERFSGANVLTF
14,TRBJ1-2,TRBV5-1,.,.,TGCGCCAGCAGCCCGCGGGACCAGACCTATGGCTACACCTTC,CASSPRDQTYGYTF
16,TRBJ1-2,TRBV28,.,.,TGTGCCAGCAGTTTATCTTCGACCCCGGGACAAAATGGCTACACCTTC,CASSLSSTPGQNGYTF
15,TRBJ2-7,TRBV14,.,TRBD1,TGTGCCAGCAGCCAAGATGGACAGGGAACATACGAGCAGTACTTC,CASSQDGQGTYEQYF
14,TRBJ2-7,TRBV5-4,.,.,TGTGCCAGCAGCCAAGGGCAGGGCCCCTACGAGCAGTACTTC,CASSQGQGPYEQYF
14,TRBJ1-6,TRBV5-1,once,TRBD1,TGCGCCAGCAGCCCAGGGACAGAGAGGTCACCCCTCCACTTT,CASSPGTERSPLHF
9,TRBJ2-7,TRBV6-4,.,.,TGTGCCGGGGGTTGGGAGCAGTACTTC,CAGGWEQYF
12,TRBJ2-1,TRBV10-3,.,.,TGTGCCATCAGTGAGTTCGGTAATGAGCAGTTCTTC,CAISEFGNEQFF
19,TRBJ1-2,TRBV4-2,few,TRBD1,TGTGCCAGCAGCCAAGTCCAGGGGGCGCGGGTTGCGAATTTAGGGGGCTACACCTTC,CASSQVQGARVANLGGYTF
16,TRBJ2-5,TRBV18,once,.,TGTGCCAGCTCACCACGGCGGAGACGCGACCAAGAGACCCAGTACTTC,CASSPRRRRDQETQYF
16,TRBJ2-3,TRBV7-8,.,.,TGTGCCAGCAGCCACCTACCTCGGGACCTCACAGATACGCAGTATTTT,CASSHLPRDLTDTQYF
16,TRBJ1-6,TRBV6-5,.,.,TGTGCCAGCAGTTACCGTCCTTTGGACGGTAATTCACCCCTCCACTTT,CASSYRPLDGNSPLHF
15,TRBJ2-3,TRBV4-3,once,.,TGCGCCAGCAGCTCCCGTTCCGGTTGGAGAGATACGCAGTATTTT,CASSSRSGWRDTQYF
13,TRBJ1-1,TRBV11-3,.,.,TGTGCCAGCAGCTTAAGGATGAACACTGAAGCTTTCTTT,CASSLRMNTEAFF
15,TRBJ1-4,TRBV7-8,.,TRBD1,TGTGCCAGCAGCCCCGGGCAGGGGGCGCGTGAAAAACTGTTTTTT,CASSPGQGAREKLFF
15,TRBJ2-2,TRBV4-2,.,TRBD2,TGTGCCAGCAGAGGACTAGCTCCGAACACCGGGGAGCTGTTTTTT,CASRGLAPNTGELFF
13,TRBJ2-3,TRBV5-5,once,.,TGTGCCAGCAGCGCCAGACCGGGAGATACGCAGTATTTT,CASSARPGDTQYF
13,TRBJ1-2,TRBV28,.,.,TGTGCCAGCAGTCTGACAGGCGTAGGGGGCTACACCTTC,CASSLTGVGGYTF
15,TRBJ1-4,TRBV5-1,.,.,TGCGCCAGCTGTTCGGGGCAGGGGAGTAATGAAAAACTGTTTTTT,CASCSGQGSNEKLFF
15,TRBJ2-3,TRBV7-2,.,.,TGTGCCAGCAGCTTATGGACCGCAGGGAGTGATACGCAGTATTTT,CASSLWTAGSDTQYF
14,TRBJ2-7,TRBV6-5,.,TRBD1,TGTGCCAGCAGTACGGACAGGACCGCCTACGAGCAGTACTTC,CASSTDRTAYEQYF
15,TRBJ2-2,TRBV14,.,.,TGTGCCAGCAGCCCGAGGACGGTTTCTACCGGGGAGCTGTTTTTT,CASSPRTVSTGELFF